The rows below give T cell receptor beta chains drawn from one sample of a study of cytomegalovirus exposure and HLA in healthy donors. Using immunoSEQ multiplex PCR, the repertoire was profiled, and TCRdb retains in-frame clones only, with some absent. The table has about 50,000 clones, about 77% seen once. The source material was PBMCs. The receptor set was obtained from a woman in her thirties or forties in good health and CMV-seropositive. The CDR3 runs from the conserved cysteine through the conserved F or W. Each record gives: V gene, D gene, CDR3 length, J gene, clone size, CDR3 DNA, CDR3 protein. The D gene is left open where the match is weak. Size is stated for part of the rows, as once, few or many counts, or as a class when the clone is expanded.

>TRBV7-2|.|15|TRBJ2-7|.
TGTGCCAGCAGCTTAGTCCAGGCCCGCTCCTACGAGCAGTACTTC
CASSLVQARSYEQYF
>TRBV5-4|TRBD2|14|TRBJ2-7|.
TGTGCCAGCAGCTTGCGCGGGGGAGCCTACGAGCAGTACTTC
CASSLRGGAYEQYF
>TRBV7-2|TRBD2|14|TRBJ2-2|.
TGTGCCAGCAGCAGCGGGACTAGGTTCGGGGAGCTGTTTTTT
CASSSGTRFGELFF
>TRBV6-5|TRBD2|15|TRBJ2-5|.
TGTGCCAGCAGTTACTCGGTCGGGGGGGCTTGGGAGCAGTACTTC
CASSYSVGGAWEQYF
>TRBV9|.|14|TRBJ1-2|.
TGTGCCAGCAGCGTAGAGGTGTCCCGCGGTGGCTACACCTTC
CASSVEVSRGGYTF
>TRBV27|TRBD2|20|TRBJ2-5|.
TGTGCCAGCAGCCAAACCGATCGACTAGCGGGGGGCCGGGAGGGGGAGACCCAGTACTTC
CASSQTDRLAGGREGETQYF
>TRBV19|.|11|TRBJ2-1|once
TGTGCCAGTATATCGGGCAATGAGCAGTTCTTC
CASISGNEQFF
>TRBV2|TRBD2|15|TRBJ2-5|.
TGTGCCAGCAGTGTGAGCGGGGGCCTACAAGAGACCCAGTACTTC
CASSVSGGLQETQYF
>TRBV6-5|TRBD1|14|TRBJ1-6|once
TGTGCCAGCAGTCGACAGGGGCGAAATTCACCCCTCCACTTT
CASSRQGRNSPLHF
>TRBV18|.|15|TRBJ2-5|.
TGTGCCAGCTCACTACCGCAGGGGGAGGTAGAGACCCAGTACTTC
CASSLPQGEVETQYF
>TRBV5-1|TRBD1|14|TRBJ2-7|.
TGCGCCAGCAGTTCCGGGACAGGGGTGTGGGAGCAGTACTTC
CASSSGTGVWEQYF
>TRBV7-9|.|15|TRBJ1-1|few
TGTGCCAGCAGCTTAGAGGACAGCCGACGGACTGAAGCTTTCTTT
CASSLEDSRRTEAFF
>TRBV30|TRBD1|13|TRBJ2-7|.
TGTGCCTGGGACCGGGACAGGGGTTACGAGCAGTACTTC
CAWDRDRGYEQYF
>TRBV10-2|.|15|TRBJ2-1|.
TGCGCCAGCAGTCTGCGGACAGGGAGGGCAAATGAGCAGTTCTTC
CASSLRTGRANEQFF
>TRBV9|.|13|TRBJ1-1|.
TGTGCCAGCAGCCCTCCAGTTAACACTGAAGCTTTCTTT
CASSPPVNTEAFF
>TRBV5-6|TRBD1|16|TRBJ1-2|.
TGTGCCAGCAGCCGGGGGACAGTCCCACAGGGCTATGGCTACACCTTC
CASSRGTVPQGYGYTF
>TRBV6-6|TRBD1|12|TRBJ2-3|.
TGTGCCAGCAGAGGGGGCGCAGATACGCAGTATTTT
CASRGGADTQYF
>TRBV7-9|TRBD2|19|TRBJ2-2|.
TGTGCCAGCAGCCCGAGGACTAGCGGGGGGCTAAGGTACACCGGGGAGCTGTTTTTT
CASSPRTSGGLRYTGELFF
>TRBV7-2|TRBD2|17|TRBJ2-3|.
TGTGCCAGCAGCCCAAAAGGGGGGCGGGGGGCGTCAGATACGCAGTATTTT
CASSPKGGRGASDTQYF
>TRBV11-2|.|13|TRBJ1-2|.
TGTGCCAGCAGCTCACAGGGAATCTATGGCTACACCTTC
CASSSQGIYGYTF
>TRBV28|.|13|TRBJ2-5|few
TGTGCCAGCAGTTTAGTGGGGGCTGAGACCCAGTACTTC
CASSLVGAETQYF
>TRBV29-1|.|11|TRBJ1-1|.
TGCAGCGTTGGACAGAACACTGAAGCTTTCTTT
CSVGQNTEAFF
>TRBV6-1|.|15|TRBJ2-7|.
TGTGCCAGCAGTGAAGGGACAGCGAGCTCCTACGAGCAGTACTTC
CASSEGTASSYEQYF
>TRBV5-1|.|12|TRBJ1-1|.
TGCGCCAGCAGCTTGGAGAGCGCTGAAGCTTTCTTT
CASSLESAEAFF
>TRBV27|.|13|TRBJ1-5|once
TGTGCCAGCAGTTTTGGGCAGGGGAAGCCCCAGCATTTT
CASSFGQGKPQHF
>TRBV10-1|TRBD2|16|TRBJ2-5|few
TGCGCCAGCAGTGACGGACTAGCGGGGTTCCAAGAGACCCAGTACTTC
CASSDGLAGFQETQYF
>TRBV7-3|.|13|TRBJ1-2|.
TGTGCCAGCAGCCCCCAACCTCCAGATGGCTACACCTTC
CASSPQPPDGYTF
>TRBV18|.|14|TRBJ2-7|.
TGTGCCAGCTCCGATCGGACGGGAACCTACGAGCAGTACTTC
CASSDRTGTYEQYF
>TRBV2|TRBD2|14|TRBJ2-5|once
TGTGCCAGCAGTTTGCGGGGGGGGATAGAGACCCAGTACTTC
CASSLRGGIETQYF
>TRBV19|.|12|TRBJ1-2|.
TGTGCCAGTAGCCGCGGCAACTATGGCTACACCTTC
CASSRGNYGYTF
>TRBV2|.|14|TRBJ1-5|.
TGTGCCAGCAGTGAGTCAGGCCGCAATCAGCCCCAGCATTTT
CASSESGRNQPQHF
>TRBV9|TRBD2|14|TRBJ2-1|.
TGTGCCAGCAGCGTAGAGGCGGGGGGCCCTGAGCAGTTCTTC
CASSVEAGGPEQFF
>TRBV4-1|.|19|TRBJ1-5|once
TGCGCCAGCAGCCAAGGGTTGGCGGAGGACCCGTATAGCAATCAGCCCCAGCATTTT
CASSQGLAEDPYSNQPQHF
>TRBV29-1|.|15|TRBJ2-1|.
TGCAGCGTGGGTAAGGGGGGGGTGTCCTACAATGAGCAGTTCTTC
CSVGKGGVSYNEQFF
>TRBV7-9|TRBD2|14|TRBJ2-5|.
TGTGCCAGCAGCCCGATAGCGGGGCAAGAGACCCAGTACTTC
CASSPIAGQETQYF
>TRBV30|TRBD1|13|TRBJ1-5|.
TGTGCCTGGACTACAGGGGGCAATCAGCCCCAGCATTTT
CAWTTGGNQPQHF
>TRBV2|.|15|TRBJ1-4|.
TGTGCCAGCAGTACCGGTCTATCAACTAATGAAAAACTGTTTTTT
CASSTGLSTNEKLFF
>TRBV5-4|.|13|TRBJ2-1|.
TGTGCCAGCAGCACCTCCGACAGGAATGAGCAGTTCTTC
CASSTSDRNEQFF
>TRBV6-5|TRBD1|15|TRBJ2-1|few
TGTGCCAGCAGTTCCGGGACAGGGGGATTAAATGAGCAGTTCTTC
CASSSGTGGLNEQFF
>TRBV7-2|.|14|TRBJ1-6|.
TGTGCCAGCAGCCCGGGGTCTTTTAATTCACCCCTCCACTTT
CASSPGSFNSPLHF
>TRBV7-6|TRBD2|17|TRBJ2-2|.
TGTGCCAGCAGCTCGACTAGCGGGGGGTCTCACACCGGGGAGCTGTTTTTT
CASSSTSGGSHTGELFF
>TRBV7-2|.|18|TRBJ2-1|.
TGTGCCAGCAGCTCCCCAAAGAGCGGGTCGAGCTCCTACAATGAGCAGTTCTTC
CASSSPKSGSSSYNEQFF
>TRBV7-2|.|14|TRBJ2-2|.
TGTGCCAGCAGGGGGCTATCCCCAACCGGGGAGCTGTTTTTT
CASRGLSPTGELFF
>TRBV11-2|.|14|TRBJ1-6|.
TGTGCCAGCAGCGCCTTGGCCACACAGGGCCGCCTCCACTTT
CASSALATQGRLHF
>TRBV7-2|TRBD2|15|TRBJ2-4|.
TGTGCCAGCAGCTATAGCGGGGGGGCCAAAAACATTCAGTACTTC
CASSYSGGAKNIQYF
>TRBV7-2|TRBD2|16|TRBJ2-5|.
TGTGCCAGCAGCCCTAGCGGGGAGAGCTACCAAGAGACCCAGTACTTC
CASSPSGESYQETQYF
>TRBV11-2|TRBD2|15|TRBJ2-5|.
TGTGCCAGCAGCAGGACTAGCGGGGGAGGAGAGACCCAGTACTTC
CASSRTSGGGETQYF
>TRBV29-1|.|14|TRBJ1-2|.
TGCAGCGTTAGCCTGGGAGGTAGACTCTATGGCTACACCTTC
CSVSLGGRLYGYTF
>TRBV6-1|.|14|TRBJ1-6|medium-sized
TGTGCCAGCAGTGCCAGGTTAGAACGTTCACCCCTCCACTTT
CASSARLERSPLHF
>TRBV28|.|11|TRBJ2-5|.
TGTGCCAGCAGTTCACAAGAGACCCAGTACTTC
CASSSQETQYF
>TRBV4-1|.|13|TRBJ2-7|few
TGCGCCAGCAGCCCGACTGAGGGATACGAGCAGTACTTC
CASSPTEGYEQYF
>TRBV5-8|TRBD1|15|TRBJ2-6|.
TGTGCCAGCAGTTCGGACAGGCCTGGGGCCAACGTCCTGACTTTC
CASSSDRPGANVLTF
>TRBV2|.|10|TRBJ1-1|.
TGTGCCTCGAGGAACACTGAAGCTTTCTTT
CASRNTEAFF
>TRBV7-8|TRBD2|15|TRBJ2-4|.
TGTGCCAGCAGCTTAGATAGCGGGGTCAAAAACATTCAGTACTTC
CASSLDSGVKNIQYF
>TRBV6-5|.|13|TRBJ2-3|.
TGTGCCAGCAAACTCGAAGTTGGAGATACGCAGTATTTT
CASKLEVGDTQYF
>TRBV6-5|.|15|TRBJ1-6|.
TGTGCCAGCAGTTACTCAAGGACAGTTAATTCACCCCTCCACTTT
CASSYSRTVNSPLHF
>TRBV7-8|TRBD1|12|TRBJ1-3|.
TGTGCCAGCGGGACAGCTGGAAACACCATATATTTT
CASGTAGNTIYF